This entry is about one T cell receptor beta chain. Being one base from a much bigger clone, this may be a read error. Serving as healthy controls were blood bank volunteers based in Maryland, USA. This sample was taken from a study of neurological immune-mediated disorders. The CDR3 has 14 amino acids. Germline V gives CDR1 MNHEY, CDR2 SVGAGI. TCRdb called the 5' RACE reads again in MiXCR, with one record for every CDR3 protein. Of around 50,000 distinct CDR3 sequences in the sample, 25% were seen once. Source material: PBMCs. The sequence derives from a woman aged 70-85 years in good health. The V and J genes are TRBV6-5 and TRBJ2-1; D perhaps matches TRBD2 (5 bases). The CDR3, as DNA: TGTTCCAGCAGGCGAACCCGGGACTACAATGAGCAGTTCTTC. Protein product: CSSRRTRDYNEQFF.